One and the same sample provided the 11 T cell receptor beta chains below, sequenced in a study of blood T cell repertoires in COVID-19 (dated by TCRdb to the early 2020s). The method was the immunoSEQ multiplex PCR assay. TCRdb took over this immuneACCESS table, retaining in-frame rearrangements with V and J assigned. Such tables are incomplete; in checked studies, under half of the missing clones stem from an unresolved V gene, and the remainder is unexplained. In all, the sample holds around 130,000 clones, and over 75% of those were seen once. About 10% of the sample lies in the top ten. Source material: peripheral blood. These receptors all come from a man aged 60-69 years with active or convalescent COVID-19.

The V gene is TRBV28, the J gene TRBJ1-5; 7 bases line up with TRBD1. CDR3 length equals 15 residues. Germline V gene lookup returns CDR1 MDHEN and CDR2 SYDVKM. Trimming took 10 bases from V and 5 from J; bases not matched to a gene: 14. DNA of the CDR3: TGTGCCATCCTTGACGGACAGGCGAGACATCAGCCCCAGCATTTT. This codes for CAILDGQARHQPQHF.

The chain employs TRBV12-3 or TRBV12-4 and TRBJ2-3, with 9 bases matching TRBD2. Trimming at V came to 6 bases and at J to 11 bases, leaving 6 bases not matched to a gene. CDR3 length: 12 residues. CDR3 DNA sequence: TGTGCCAGCAGGATTAGCGGGAGAAAGCAGTATTTT. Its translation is CASRISGRKQYF.

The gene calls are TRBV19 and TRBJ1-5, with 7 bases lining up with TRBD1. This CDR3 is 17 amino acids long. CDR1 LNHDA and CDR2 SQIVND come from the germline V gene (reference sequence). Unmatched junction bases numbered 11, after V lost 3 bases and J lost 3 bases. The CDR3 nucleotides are TGTGCCAGTAGTATTAACAGGGGCCCATCTTACAATCAGCCCCAGCATTTT. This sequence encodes CASSINRGPSYNQPQHF. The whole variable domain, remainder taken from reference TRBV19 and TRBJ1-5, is DGGITQSPKYLFRKEGQNVTLSCEQNLNHDAMYWYRQDPGQGLRLIYYSQIVNDFQKGDIAEGYSVSREKKESFPLTVTSAQKNPTAFYLCASSINRGPSYNQPQHFGDGTRLSIL.

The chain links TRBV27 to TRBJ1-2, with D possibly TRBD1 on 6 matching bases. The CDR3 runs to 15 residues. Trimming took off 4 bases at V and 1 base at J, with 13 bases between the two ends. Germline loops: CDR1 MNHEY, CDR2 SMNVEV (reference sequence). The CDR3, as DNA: TGTGCCAGCAGTTCCTGGACAGCCGTTAACTATGGCTACACCTTC. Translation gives CASSSWTAVNYGYTF.

In DNA form, the CDR3 reads TGCGCCAGCAGCTTGCAGCGGGGCTACGAGCAGTACTTC. This sequence encodes CASSLQRGYEQYF. This rearrangement joins TRBV5-1 to TRBJ2-7; 7 bases map to TRBD2. After removal of 1 base from V and 3 bases from J, the junction contained 1 base not matched to a gene. The CDR3 runs 13 residues. The germline V gene has CDR1 SGHRS and CDR2 YFSETQ.

CDR3 amino acids: CASSPGTGTDTQYF. CDR3 bases: TGTGCCAGCAGTCCCGGGACAGGCACAGATACGCAGTATTTT. The chain has TRBV6-6 and TRBJ2-3, with 7 bases that match TRBD1. The CDR3 sequence is 14 residues long. Looked up from germline, CDR1 is MNHNY and CDR2 is SVGAGI (reference sequence). V lost 5 bases and J lost 1; bases outside the gene matches: 3.

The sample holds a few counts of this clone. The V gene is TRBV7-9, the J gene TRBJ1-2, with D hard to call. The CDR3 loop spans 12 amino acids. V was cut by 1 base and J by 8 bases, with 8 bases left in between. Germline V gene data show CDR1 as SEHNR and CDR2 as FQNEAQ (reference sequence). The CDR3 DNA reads TGTGCCAGCAGCTTAGAGCAAGTCGGCTACACCTTC. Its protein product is CASSLEQVGYTF.

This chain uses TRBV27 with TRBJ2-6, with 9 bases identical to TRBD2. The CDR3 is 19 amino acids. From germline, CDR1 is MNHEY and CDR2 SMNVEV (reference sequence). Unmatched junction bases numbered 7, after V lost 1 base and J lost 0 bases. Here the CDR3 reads CASSLLREGIGSGANVLTF. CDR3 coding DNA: TGTGCCAGCAGTTTATTGCGGGAGGGAATCGGCTCTGGGGCCAACGTCCTGACTTTC. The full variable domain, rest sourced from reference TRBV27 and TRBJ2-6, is EAQVTQNPRYLITVTGKKLTVTCSQNMNHEYMSWYRQDPGLGLRQIYYSMNVEVTDKGDVPEGYKVSRKEKRNFPLILESPSPNQTSLYFCASSLLREGIGSGANVLTFGAGSRLTVL.

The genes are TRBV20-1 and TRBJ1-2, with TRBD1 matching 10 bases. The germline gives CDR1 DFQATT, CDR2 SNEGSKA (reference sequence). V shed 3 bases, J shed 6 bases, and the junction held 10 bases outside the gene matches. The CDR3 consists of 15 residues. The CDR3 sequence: CSASWRTGGRDGYTF. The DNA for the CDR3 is TGCAGTGCTAGTTGGAGGACAGGGGGGCGAGATGGCTACACCTTC.

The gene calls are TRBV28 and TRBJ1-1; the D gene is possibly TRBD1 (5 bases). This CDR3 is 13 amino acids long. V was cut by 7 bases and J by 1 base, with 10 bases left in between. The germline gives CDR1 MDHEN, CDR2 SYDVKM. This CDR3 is CASTQGGNTEAFF. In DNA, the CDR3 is TGTGCCAGCACCCAGGGAGGGAACACTGAAGCTTTCTTT.

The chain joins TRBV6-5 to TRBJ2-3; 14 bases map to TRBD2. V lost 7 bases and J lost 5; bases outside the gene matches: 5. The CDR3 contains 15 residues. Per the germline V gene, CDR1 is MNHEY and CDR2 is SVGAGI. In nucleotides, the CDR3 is TGTGCCAGCACCCCGGGGACTAGCGGGGGAGATACGCAGTATTTT. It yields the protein CASTPGTSGGDTQYF.